These 21 T cell receptor beta chains originate from one sample sequenced in a study of T cell responses to AZD1222 COVID-19 vaccine. Clones were sequenced by immunoSEQ multiplex PCR, and TCRdb holds only the in-frame ones, with some missing. The table lists about 120,000 clones, about 92% of them singletons. This material consisted of peripheral blood, taken 28 days after the second AZD1222 dose. These receptors came from an adult who received the AZD1222 COVID-19 vaccine.

This clone was seen just once. The chain joins TRBV3-1 (or the pseudogene TRBV3-2) to TRBJ2-3; either TRBD1 or TRBD2 may supply D (5 bases each). V was trimmed by 4 bases and J by 3 bases, leaving 11 bases between them. The V gene's germline CDR1 is LGHDT and CDR2 YNNKEL (reference sequence). The CDR3 spans 14 residues. The CDR3 bases are TGTGCCAGCAGCCCGATGGGGGTGACAGATACGCAGTATTTT. Its translation: CASSPMGVTDTQYF.

The chain combines TRBV7-2 with TRBJ2-3; 8 bases agree with TRBD2. Looked up from germline, CDR1 is SGHTA and CDR2 is FQGNSA. The CDR3 consists of 17 residues. J gave up 0 bases and V 3 bases, and 8 bases lay outside the gene matches. The CDR3 protein is CASSFGGGISSTDTQYF. CDR3 sequence (DNA): TGTGCCAGCAGCTTCGGCGGGGGGATTTCTAGCACAGATACGCAGTATTTT.

This clone was seen a few times. This CDR3 reads CASSSRGGIIAEAFF. In DNA, the CDR3 is TGCGCCAGCAGTTCCAGAGGAGGGATTATAGCTGAAGCTTTCTTT. J is TRBJ1-1 and V is TRBV5-1, with D hard to call. Germline-derived CDR1 and CDR2 are SGHRS and YFSETQ. The CDR3 has 15 amino acids. V lost 5 bases and J 6 bases, leaving 20 bases between the germline ends.

This sequence joins TRBV5-1 and TRBJ2-7; D is unresolved. V was pared by 0 bases and J by 0 bases, with 7 bases between. The CDR3 is made up of 14 amino acids. The germline V gene has CDR1 SGHRS and CDR2 YFSETQ. The CDR3 here is CASSLAGLSYEQYF. In DNA, the CDR3 is TGCGCCAGCAGCTTGGCCGGTCTCTCCTACGAGCAGTACTTC.

The chain uses TRBV18 and TRBJ2-3; the D gene is possibly TRBD1 (5 bases). CDR1 is KGHSH and CDR2 is LQKENI in the germline V gene. This CDR3 is built from 14 residues. Trimming pared 5 bases from V and 2 bases from J, leaving 11 bases between. CDR3 sequence (DNA): TGTGCCAGCTCAGGGGCCGTGGTCACAGATACGCAGTATTTT. Translating it yields CASSGAVVTDTQYF. Full variable domain (outside the CDR3, taken from reference TRBV18 and TRBJ2-3): NAGVMQNPRHLVRRRGQEARLRCSPMKGHSHVYWYRQLPEEGLKFMVYLQKENIIDESGMPKERFSAEFPKEGPSILRIQQVVRGDSAAYFCASSGAVVTDTQYFGPGTRLTVL.

The chain uses TRBV7-2 and TRBJ2-3, with D possibly TRBD2 on 5 matching bases. Trimming removed 5 bases at V and 0 bases at J, with 18 bases between. The CDR3 is 17 residues long. Germline V gene sequence: CDR1 SGHTA, CDR2 FQGNSA. The DNA of the CDR3 is TGTGCCAGCAGCGCGACGAACCCCGGAGGCAGCACAGATACGCAGTATTTT. The encoded protein is CASSATNPGGSTDTQYF.

The CDR3 region is CASSHQGLINEQFF. The DNA for the CDR3 is TGTGCCAGTAGCCACCAGGGGTTGATCAATGAGCAGTTCTTC. The chain combines TRBV19 with TRBJ2-1; D possibly corresponds to TRBD1 (6 bases). Per the germline V gene, CDR1 is LNHDA and CDR2 is SQIVND (reference sequence). The CDR3 spans 14 residues. The germline V and J ends were trimmed by 6 bases and 6 bases, with 15 bases remaining between them.

J is TRBJ2-1 and V is TRBV2; no definite D call. The CDR3 length is 11 residues. CDR1 is SNHLY and CDR2 is FYNNEI in the germline V gene. The ends were cut back, 7 bases at V and 12 bases at J, with 13 bases in the middle. The CDR3 DNA reads TGTGCCAGCAAACTAAGTTCGGGGCAGTTCTTC. It yields the protein CASKLSSGQFF.

The gene calls are TRBV15 and TRBJ1-2; tentatively, D is TRBD1 (6 bases). The CDR3 loop spans 13 amino acids. V lost 1 base, J lost 4 bases, and 7 bases lay in between. The V gene's germline CDR1 is LNHNV and CDR2 YYDKDF (reference sequence). The CDR3 DNA follows: TGTGCCACCAGCAGAGGGGACACCTATGGCTACACCTTC. The encoded protein is CATSRGDTYGYTF.

This chain joins TRBV5-4 and TRBJ2-2; D might be TRBD2 (7 bases). V was shortened by 4 bases and J by 6 bases, with 22 bases between the two germline ends. This CDR3 region has 17 residues. Germline V lookup: CDR1 SGHNT, CDR2 YYREEE (reference sequence). CDR3 coding DNA: TGTGCCAGCAGCCAGTTAGATGCGGGGGCCGGGGCCGGGGAGCTGTTTTTT. Its translation: CASSQLDAGAGAGELFF.

V is TRBV2 and J is TRBJ1-6, with D perhaps TRBD1 (5 bases). The CDR3 consists of 16 residues. V was trimmed by 5 bases and J by 4 bases, leaving 15 bases between them. CDR1 is SNHLY and CDR2 is FYNNEI in the germline V gene. The chain's CDR3 is CASSREQGDYNSPLHF. DNA of the CDR3: TGTGCCAGCAGTCGAGAGCAGGGAGATTATAATTCACCCCTCCACTTT. The full variable domain, its missing parts supplied by reference TRBV2 and TRBJ1-6, is EPEVTQTPSHQVTQMGQEVILRCVPISNHLYFYWYRQILGQKVEFLVSFYNNEISEKSEIFDDQFSVERPDGSNFTLKIRSTKLEDSAMYFCASSREQGDYNSPLHFGNGTRLTVT.

The genes are TRBV5-6 and TRBJ1-1, with 11 bases fitting TRBD1. The CDR3 runs 16 residues. Unmatched junction bases numbered 5, after V lost 4 bases and J lost 0 bases. Germline V lookup: CDR1 SGHDT, CDR2 YYEEEE. The CDR3, as DNA: TGTGCCAGCAGCCCGGGACAGGGGGGTATGAACACTGAAGCTTTCTTT. Protein sequence: CASSPGQGGMNTEAFF.

The chain uses TRBV6-5 and TRBJ2-7; D is undetermined. CDR1 and CDR2 from the germline V gene are MNHEY and SVGAGI. The CDR3 is 11 residues long. Trimming shortened V by 4 bases and J by 7 bases, and 8 bases separated the two germline ends. The CDR3 nucleotides read TGTGCCAGCAGTTCCTTTCGGGAGCAGTACTTC. This gives the protein CASSSFREQYF.

This clone was seen once. The chain uses TRBV19 and TRBJ2-5, with 7 bases fitting TRBD1. The trim removed 6 bases at V and 7 bases at J, leaving 11 bases unmatched. CDR3 length: 14 residues. Germline CDR1 and CDR2: LNHDA and SQIVND (reference sequence). The CDR3 DNA reads as TGTGCCAGTAGACTGACAGGGTCCGGTGTGACCCAGTACTTC. As protein: CASRLTGSGVTQYF.

The chain carries TRBV2 and TRBJ2-5; D is tentatively TRBD1 or TRBD2 (5 bases each). The CDR3 loop spans 15 amino acids. Trimming removed 1 base from V and 5 bases from J, with 14 bases in between. Germline CDR1 and CDR2: SNHLY and FYNNEI. DNA for the CDR3: TGTGCCAGCAGTGAAGGCAGTGATTGGGGGGAGACCCAGTACTTC. Encoded protein: CASSEGSDWGETQYF. Full variable domain (remainder filled in from reference TRBV2 and TRBJ2-5): EPEVTQTPSHQVTQMGQEVILRCVPISNHLYFYWYRQILGQKVEFLVSFYNNEISEKSEIFDDQFSVERPDGSNFTLKIRSTKLEDSAMYFCASSEGSDWGETQYFGPGTRLLVL.

Here the CDR3 reads CASSHEDRAYNEQFF. CDR3 bases: TGTGCCAGCAGCCACGAGGACAGAGCATACAATGAGCAGTTCTTC. The chain uses TRBV7-9 and TRBJ2-1; D is possibly TRBD1 (6 bases). The CDR3 runs 15 residues. The germline V gene encodes CDR1 SEHNR and CDR2 FQNEAQ (reference sequence). Trimming shortened V by 5 bases and J by 4 bases, and 15 bases separated the two germline ends.

This clone was picked up one time. The CDR3 region has the DNA TGCGCCACCTATAATTTCCCTCGGCCCCGAGGTTACGAGCAGTACTTC. Translating gives CATYNFPRPRGYEQYF. The chain combines TRBV23-1 with TRBJ2-7; unclear D gene. TRBV23-1 is given ORF status, its function remaining uncertain. The CDR3 consists of 16 residues. V was shortened by 10 bases and J by 4 bases, with 26 bases between the two germline ends.

V usage is TRBV18 and J usage is TRBJ1-6; TRBD1 matches at 7 bases. The trim removed 5 bases at V and 4 bases at J, leaving 8 bases unmatched. Germline CDR1 KGHSH, CDR2 LQKENI. CDR3 length: 16 residues. In DNA, the CDR3 is TGTGCCAGCTCATCAATGACAGGGCTGTATAATTCACCCCTCCACTTT. Residues: CASSSMTGLYNSPLHF. The variable domain in full, completed from reference TRBV18 and TRBJ1-6, reads NAGVMQNPRHLVRRRGQEARLRCSPMKGHSHVYWYRQLPEEGLKFMVYLQKENIIDESGMPKERFSAEFPKEGPSILRIQQVVRGDSAAYFCASSSMTGLYNSPLHFGNGTRLTVT.

The chain employs TRBV7-2 and TRBJ2-2; D unclear. V was pared by 1 base and J by 7 bases, with 13 bases between. CDR3 size: 15 residues. Per germline, CDR1 SGHTA and CDR2 FQGNSA. In nucleotides, the CDR3 is TGTGCCAGCAGCTTAGGGCAGGCGGCGGTCGGGGAGCTGTTTTTT. Encoded protein: CASSLGQAAVGELFF. Using reference TRBV7-2 and TRBJ2-2 for the parts outside the CDR3, the full variable domain is GAGVSQSPSNKVTEKGKDVELRCDPISGHTALYWYRQSLGQGLEFLIYFQGNSAPDKSGLPSDRFSAERTGGSVSTLTIQRTQQEDSAVYLCASSLGQAAVGELFFGEGSRLTVL.

The gene calls are TRBV7-7 and TRBJ2-6, with 8 bases fitting TRBD2. CDR1 and CDR2 from the germline V gene are SSHAT and FNYEAQ (reference sequence). CDR3 size: 20 residues. Trimming at V came to 5 bases and at J to 2 bases, leaving 17 bases not matched to a gene. CDR3 sequence reads: CASSPLWVSGMRTGANVLTF. The CDR3 DNA follows: TGTGCCAGCAGCCCGCTCTGGGTTAGCGGGATGCGCACTGGGGCCAACGTCCTGACTTTC.

The rearrangement uses TRBV6-1 and TRBJ1-3; D gene unclear. The V gene's germline CDR1 is MNHNS and CDR2 SASEGT. V lost 2 bases and J 0 bases, leaving 8 bases between the germline ends. The length of the CDR3 is 15 residues. In nucleotides, the CDR3 is TGTGCCAGCAGTGAATGGCGGAACTCTGGAAACACCATATATTTT. Protein product: CASSEWRNSGNTIYF.